Below are 29 T cell receptor beta chains sequenced from a single sample in a study of T-cell memory formation after mild COVID-19. Via MiXCR, TCRdb re-called the 5' RACE reads, giving one row per CDR3 protein. The profile shows under 400,000 distinct CDR3 sequences, around 30% of them singletons. The material sequenced was PBMCs or a T cell subset sorted from them (not recorded which). The receptors originated from an adult woman who had mild COVID-19 (a few samples of this study predate the infection). Cell type and time point are not known.

The rearrangement links TRBV19 to TRBJ2-5, with TRBD2 as a possible D gene (6 bases). V was cut by 0 bases and J by 2 bases, with 10 bases left in between. There are 15 residues in the CDR3. In germline, CDR1 is LNHDA, CDR2 SQIVND (reference sequence). CDR3: CASSIDEGLQETQYF. DNA for the CDR3: TGTGCCAGTAGTATAGATGAGGGACTGCAAGAGACCCAGTACTTC.

This chain links TRBV12-3 or TRBV12-4 with TRBJ2-1; TRBD1 matches at 7 bases. Trimming took 5 bases from V and 3 from J; bases not matched to a gene: 10. CDR3 length: 16 residues. CDR3 nucleotide sequence: TGTGCCAGCAGTCGCCGGACAGGTCCGCTCTACAATGAGCAGTTCTTC. Translating gives CASSRRTGPLYNEQFF.

The J gene is TRBJ2-4, the V gene TRBV6-5, with 8 positions matching TRBD1. The CDR3 has 14 residues. Germline assignment: CDR1 MNHEY and CDR2 SVGAGI. The J segment lost 6 bases and the V segment lost 5 bases, leaving 6 bases of the junction unmatched. The CDR3 loop reads CASSRQGQGNIQYF. In DNA, the CDR3 is TGTGCCAGCAGTCGACAGGGGCAGGGAAACATTCAGTACTTC.

The rearrangement joins TRBV30 to TRBJ2-5; no definite D call. The V gene lost 1 base and the J gene lost 5 bases, with 8 bases spanning the gap. The CDR3 has 12 amino acids. CDR1 is GTSNPN, CDR2 SVGIG, per germline (reference sequence). DNA for the CDR3: TGTGCCTGGAGTGGGGGTCCCGAGACCCAGTACTTC. Residues: CAWSGGPETQYF.

The sample holds a few counts of this clonotype. This chain connects TRBV18 to TRBJ2-5; 9 nucleotides align to TRBD1. Germline CDR1 and CDR2: KGHSH and LQKENI. Trimming cost V 6 bases and J 4 bases; bases outside gene matches: 9. The CDR3 totals 15 residues. The CDR3 DNA reads as TGTGCCAGCTCTCGCAACGGACAGGGGACAGAGACCCAGTACTTC. This gives the protein CASSRNGQGTETQYF.

The genes are TRBV24-1 and TRBJ2-2, with no clear D. V lost 1 base to trimming and J lost 4 bases, with 9 bases between them. Germline lookup yields CDR1 KGHDR and CDR2 SFDVKD. This CDR3 has 15 residues. The CDR3 protein is CATSDFTGVTGELFF. CDR3 sequence (DNA): TGTGCCACCAGTGATTTCACCGGAGTCACCGGGGAGCTGTTTTTT.

V is TRBV6-2 or TRBV6-3 and J is TRBJ1-1; 9 nucleotides agree with TRBD1. The germline gives CDR1 MNHEY, CDR2 SVGEGT. This CDR3 has 13 amino acids. V trimming: 1 base; J trimming: 11 bases; junction bases outside the gene matches: 5. CDR3 sequence reads: CASSYLGQGSAFF. The CDR3 DNA follows: TGTGCCAGCAGTTACTTGGGACAGGGCTCCGCTTTCTTT.

The rearrangement links TRBV4-1 to TRBJ2-3; 14 bases align to TRBD2. Trimming at V came to 2 bases and at J to 2 bases, leaving 3 bases not matched to a gene. The CDR3 is 17 amino acids. CDR1 and CDR2 (germline): MGHRA, YSYEKL. The CDR3 nucleotides read TGCGCCAGCAGCCAACCGGGACTAGCGGGGGACACAGATACGCAGTATTTT. Translation gives CASSQPGLAGDTDTQYF.

The chain links TRBV6-5 to TRBJ1-3, with a weak D call TRBD1 (6 bases). The CDR3 is made up of 16 amino acids. The ends were cut back, 8 bases at V and 4 bases at J, with 21 bases in the middle. Per germline, CDR1 MNHEY and CDR2 SVGAGI. In DNA, the CDR3 is TGTGCCAGCTCGACGTCGTCGGGGGCGCAGGGAAACACCATATATTTT. This encodes CASSTSSGAQGNTIYF.

The gene calls are TRBV9 and TRBJ2-7, with D maybe TRBD2 (5 bases). The length of the CDR3 is 15 residues. V was cut by 4 bases and J by 2 bases, with 16 bases left in between. CDR1 is SGDLS and CDR2 is YYNGEE in the germline V gene. CDR3 region: CASSPLVSGTYEQYF. CDR3 in DNA: TGTGCCAGCAGCCCCCTTGTGAGCGGAACCTACGAGCAGTACTTC.

The rearrangement uses TRBV20-1 and TRBJ1-2, with no clear D. The CDR3 totals 15 residues. In germline, CDR1 is DFQATT, CDR2 SNEGSKA (reference sequence). The V end was cut by 3 bases, the J end by 4 bases, with 18 bases between. The CDR3 reads CSASSHAVSGYGYTF. The CDR3 nucleotides are TGCAGTGCTAGCTCCCATGCCGTGTCAGGCTATGGCTACACCTTC.

This chain connects TRBV21-1 to TRBJ1-5. TRBV21-1 has pseudogene status. The CDR3 runs to 15 residues. The CDR3 loop reads CASSKPEGEGQPQHF. CDR3 DNA: TGTGCCAGCAGCAAACCGGAAGGGGAGGGTCAGCCCCAGCATTTT.

The CDR3: CASSQLQDTEAFF. The CDR3 coding sequence is TGTGCCAGCAGCCAACTACAAGACACTGAAGCTTTCTTT. The chain has TRBV3-1 and TRBJ1-1; D ambiguous. The V end lost 2 bases, the J end lost 3 bases, and 7 bases lay between the germline ends. CDR1 LGHDT and CDR2 YNNKEL come from the germline V gene (reference sequence). There are 13 residues in the CDR3.

In this sample, this clonotype turned up many times. The genes are TRBV15 and TRBJ2-2; 10 bases fit TRBD1. Unmatched junction bases numbered 8, after V lost 7 bases and J lost 3 bases. CDR3 size: 16 residues. CDR1 and CDR2 from the germline V gene are LNHNV and YYDKDF (reference sequence). The CDR3 sequence: CATKRGTGADTGELFF. The CDR3 DNA reads TGTGCCACCAAACGGGGGACAGGGGCGGACACCGGGGAGCTGTTTTTT.

The gene calls are TRBV5-6 and TRBJ2-3, with D maybe TRBD2 (6 bases). In germline, CDR1 is SGHDT, CDR2 YYEEEE. V was cut by 4 bases and J by 5 bases, with 20 bases left in between. This CDR3 is built from 16 residues. CDR3 DNA: TGTGCCAGCAGCCCCCGCGGGGCCCATCGGGGAGATACGCAGTATTTT. Translated, it gives CASSPRGAHRGDTQYF.

The rearrangement joins TRBV12-3 or TRBV12-4 to TRBJ1-5, with 7 nucleotides matching TRBD1. Germline trimming cut 1 base from V and 4 bases from J; bases unmatched to any gene: 4. The CDR3 loop spans 15 amino acids. Here the CDR3 reads CASSLGQGVNQPQHF. CDR3 nucleotide sequence: TGTGCCAGCAGTTTAGGGCAGGGGGTAAATCAGCCCCAGCATTTT.

This clonotype was observed a handful of times. The chain is built from TRBV18 and TRBJ2-2; unclear D gene. V was cut by 3 bases and J by 4 bases, with 18 bases left in between. This CDR3 has 17 amino acids. Germline values: CDR1 KGHSH, CDR2 LQKENI. The CDR3 region has the DNA TGTGCCAGCTCACCTTGGCCGGAACGGTCGGGCACCGGGGAGCTGTTTTTT. Its protein product is CASSPWPERSGTGELFF.

The sample holds a few counts of this clonotype. The V call is TRBV29-1, the J call TRBJ2-2; 10 positions match TRBD1. The germline gives CDR1 SQVTM, CDR2 ANQGSEA. Trimming took 4 bases from V and 5 from J; bases not matched to a gene: 4. The CDR3 contains 14 residues. The DNA for the CDR3 is TGCAGCGTTGGGCCGGGACAGGGGACCGGGGAGCTGTTTTTT. Residues: CSVGPGQGTGELFF.

The chain employs TRBV2 and TRBJ1-6; the D is unclear. The CDR3 contains 15 residues. V lost 7 bases, J lost 7 bases, and 17 bases lay in between. Per the germline V gene, CDR1 is SNHLY and CDR2 is FYNNEI. DNA of the CDR3: TGTGCCAGCACCCCCCGGCGGGGAGAGAATTCACCCCTCCACTTT. Amino acids: CASTPRRGENSPLHF.

This chain uses TRBV12-3 or TRBV12-4 with TRBJ1-5; D possibly corresponds to TRBD1 (5 bases). V shed 3 bases and J shed 7 bases, with 13 bases lying between them. The CDR3 consists of 14 residues. The CDR3 here is CASSFAGGRQPQHF. In DNA, the CDR3 is TGTGCCAGCAGTTTCGCGGGGGGGAGGCAGCCCCAGCATTTT.

The chain employs TRBV29-1 and TRBJ1-1; 7 nucleotides line up with TRBD1. The CDR3 is 15 amino acids. Germline CDR1 is SQVTM and CDR2 is ANQGSEA. With V trimmed by 3 bases and J by 2 bases, 9 bases remained unmatched. DNA for the CDR3: TGCAGCGTTGAGGGAGGGGGCGCAGGAAACACTGAAGCTTTCTTT. This sequence encodes CSVEGGGAGNTEAFF.

The rearrangement uses TRBV30 and TRBJ2-1, with 13 bases aligning to TRBD2. Trimming at V came to 3 bases and at J to 5 bases, leaving 1 base not matched to a gene. The CDR3 sequence is 14 residues long. The germline gives CDR1 GTSNPN, CDR2 SVGIG (reference sequence). The CDR3 DNA reads as TGTGCCTGGAGGACTAGCGGGGGGCACAATGAGCAGTTCTTC. Encoded protein: CAWRTSGGHNEQFF.

A few counts support this clonotype. The genes are TRBV6-1 and TRBJ1-4, with D uncertain. V lost 2 bases to trimming and J lost 5 bases, with 9 bases between them. CDR1 and CDR2 from the germline V gene are MNHNS and SASEGT. The CDR3 sequence is 14 residues long. CDR3 sequence reads: CASSEWQMNEKLFF. CDR3 nucleotides: TGTGCCAGCAGTGAATGGCAGATGAATGAAAAACTGTTTTTT.

This chain connects TRBV5-1 to TRBJ2-3; TRBD2 agrees at 9 bases. Germline lookup yields CDR1 SGHRS and CDR2 YFSETQ. With V trimmed by 5 bases and J by 3 bases, 19 bases remained unmatched. The CDR3 spans 19 residues. The CDR3 spells CASSPGRGGRARATDTQYF. In DNA form, the CDR3 reads TGCGCCAGCAGTCCCGGGCGTGGCGGGAGGGCCAGGGCGACAGATACGCAGTATTTT. Filled out from reference TRBV5-1 and TRBJ2-3, the complete variable domain reads KAGVTQTPRYLIKTRGQQVTLSCSPISGHRSVSWYQQTPGQGLQFLFEYFSETQRNKGNFPGRFSGRQFSNSRSEMNVSTLELGDSALYLCASSPGRGGRARATDTQYFGPGTRLTVL.

The chain employs TRBV10-3 and TRBJ1-1; D ambiguous. There are 13 residues in the CDR3. Germline V gene sequence: CDR1 ENHRY, CDR2 SYGVKD. V lost 3 bases and J lost 6, with 11 bases in between. CDR3 sequence reads: CAISDKTASEAFF. As DNA, the CDR3 is TGTGCCATCAGTGATAAAACAGCTTCTGAAGCTTTCTTT.

This clonotype was observed once. CDR3 sequence (DNA): TGTGCCAGCAGTTTCGGGACATCAGCTTCGGGCACTGAAGCTTTCTTT. It codes for CASSFGTSASGTEAFF. The chain recombines TRBV6-5 with TRBJ1-1; D perhaps matches TRBD1 (6 bases). The CDR3 runs to 16 residues. V was pared by 4 bases and J by 4 bases, with 19 bases between. Germline V gene sequence: CDR1 MNHEY, CDR2 SVGAGI.

The chain uses TRBV4-2 and TRBJ2-1; D gene uncertain. V was pared by 1 base and J by 4 bases, with 5 bases between. There are 13 residues in the CDR3. Germline V gene lookup returns CDR1 LGHNA and CDR2 YNFKEQ. The DNA of the CDR3 is TGTGCCAGCAGCCAAGCCCCGTACAATGAGCAGTTCTTC. Its translation: CASSQAPYNEQFF.

This clonotype was counted only a few times. This sequence joins TRBV9 and TRBJ2-5; the D gene could be TRBD1 or TRBD2 (6 bases each). Trimming removed 6 bases at V and 5 bases at J, with 17 bases between. The CDR3 is 14 amino acids. CDR1 is SGDLS and CDR2 is YYNGEE in the germline V gene. The CDR3 protein is CASNGGRDRETQYF. In nucleotides, the CDR3 is TGTGCCAGCAATGGGGGGCGGGATCGGGAGACCCAGTACTTC.

The chain is built from TRBV10-3 and TRBJ2-7; 9 nucleotides line up with TRBD1. J was trimmed by 5 bases and V by 10 bases; bases with no gene match: 12. Germline-derived CDR1 and CDR2 are ENHRY and SYGVKD. This CDR3 region has 14 residues. CDR3 region: CATKPSDRGHEQYF. The CDR3 DNA reads as TGTGCCACCAAACCCTCGGACAGGGGCCACGAGCAGTACTTC.